Shown below are 24 T cell receptor beta chains from a single sample sequenced in a study of blood T cell repertoires in COVID-19. Repertoires were generated with immunoSEQ multiplex PCR, while TCRdb's copy carries only in-frame clones and drops some. The sample shows a few hundred thousand clones, 65% to 90% of them seen only once. The sample comprised PBMCs or T cells enriched from blood (not recorded which). All receptors derive from a woman between 40 and 50 years old with acute COVID-19.

The J gene is TRBJ1-2, the V gene TRBV28; D unclear. The CDR3 extends over 14 amino acids. Trimming cost V 7 bases and J 8 bases, with 20 bases left between them. CDR1 is MDHEN, CDR2 SYDVKM, per germline. The CDR3 sequence: CASTPPRLSSGYTF. The CDR3 DNA is TGTGCCAGCACCCCCCCCCGACTCAGCAGCGGCTACACCTTC.

The chain recombines TRBV5-6 with TRBJ2-7; the D gene is possibly TRBD1 (5 bases). Germline V gene sequence: CDR1 SGHDT, CDR2 YYEEEE. This CDR3 has 17 residues. V lost 3 bases and J lost 3, with 22 bases in between. CDR3 sequence: CASSSGQQDGSGYEQYF. DNA for the CDR3: TGTGCCAGCAGCTCTGGCCAACAGGATGGTTCGGGCTACGAGCAGTACTTC.

This clone was seen a single time. The rearrangement joins TRBV2 to TRBJ1-5, with 7 bases that match TRBD1. V lost 7 bases, J lost 0 bases, and 9 bases stayed unmatched. The CDR3 has 16 residues. Germline V gives CDR1 SNHLY, CDR2 FYNNEI. This chain's CDR3 is CASNTLGQYSNQPQHF. For the CDR3, the DNA is TGTGCCAGCAATACGCTGGGACAGTATAGCAATCAGCCCCAGCATTTT.

V and J are TRBV10-3 and TRBJ2-3, with D possibly being TRBD2 (5 bases). Trimming removed 2 bases from V and 0 bases from J, with 9 bases in between. The CDR3 totals 15 residues. Germline values: CDR1 ENHRY, CDR2 SYGVKD. CDR3 loop: CAISEERPSTDTQYF. DNA of the CDR3: TGTGCCATCAGTGAGGAGCGGCCTAGCACAGATACGCAGTATTTT.

This clone was counted only a few times. V and J are TRBV15 and TRBJ2-7; no reliable D call. Germline V lookup: CDR1 LNHNV, CDR2 YYDKDF (reference sequence). There are 14 residues in the CDR3. Between the trimmed V and J ends, which lost 0 bases and 4 bases, there was a span of 10 bases. The CDR3 spells CATSRDLTAYEQYF. DNA for the CDR3: TGTGCCACCAGCAGAGATTTAACTGCTTACGAGCAGTACTTC. Variable domain in full (rest from reference TRBV15 and TRBJ2-7): DAMVIQNPRYQVTQFGKPVTLSCSQTLNHNVMYWYQQKSSQAPKLLFHYYDKDFNNEADTPDNFQSRRPNTSFCFLDIRSPGLGDTAMYLCATSRDLTAYEQYFGPGTRLTVT.

The chain is built from TRBV18 and TRBJ2-7; a possible D gene is TRBD2 (7 bases). This CDR3 has 16 residues. Looked up from germline, CDR1 is KGHSH and CDR2 is LQKENI. Trimming took 3 bases from V and 5 from J, leaving 20 bases between them. The CDR3 sequence is CASSPNEGGEINEQYF. The CDR3 DNA reads as TGTGCCAGCTCACCGAACGAGGGGGGGGAAATTAACGAGCAGTACTTC.

This clone was found a few times. Here the CDR3 reads CASSLRVPPGYTF. The CDR3 DNA is TGTGCCAGCAGCCTGAGGGTCCCCCCCGGCTACACCTTC. The rearrangement joins TRBV28 to TRBJ1-2; D gene uncertain. The V gene lost 6 bases and the J gene lost 8 bases, with 16 bases spanning the gap. The CDR3 totals 13 residues. Germline V gives CDR1 MDHEN, CDR2 SYDVKM.

The V and J genes are TRBV7-9 and TRBJ1-3; D call uncertain. Deletions cut 8 bases from V and 0 bases from J, with 11 bases between. CDR1 SEHNR and CDR2 FQNEAQ come from the germline V gene (reference sequence). There are 14 residues in the CDR3. DNA of the CDR3: TGTGCCAGCGCCCTCGGGATCTCTGGAAACACCATATATTTT. This gives the protein CASALGISGNTIYF.

In DNA, the CDR3 is TGTGCCAGCAGTTTAGGGCTTTACAATCAGCCCCAGCATTTT. It encodes CASSLGLYNQPQHF. The chain recombines TRBV28 with TRBJ1-5; no clear D gene. The CDR3 length is 14 residues. Trimming took off 2 bases at V and 3 bases at J, with 8 bases between the two ends. CDR1 MDHEN and CDR2 SYDVKM come from the germline V gene.

The chain combines TRBV3-1 (or the pseudogene TRBV3-2) with TRBJ2-7; tentatively, D is TRBD2 (6 bases). The V and J ends lost 5 bases and 3 bases respectively, with 14 bases between them. CDR1 LGHDT and CDR2 YNNKEL come from the germline V gene (reference sequence). CDR3 length: 14 amino acids. DNA for the CDR3: TGTGCCAGCAGCTACGACCGGGGGAGCTACGAGCAGTACTTC. It yields the protein CASSYDRGSYEQYF.

This clone occurred once. J is TRBJ2-1 and V is TRBV6-4, with 8 bases matching TRBD1. Trimming took 6 bases from V and 5 from J; bases not matched to a gene: 9. The CDR3 covers 15 residues. CDR1 is MRHNA and CDR2 is SNTAGT in the germline V gene. The DNA of the CDR3 is TGTGCCAGCAGCCCGGGACAGGCGAACAACAATGAGCAGTTCTTC. This sequence encodes CASSPGQANNNEQFF.

In nucleotides, the CDR3 is TGCGCCAGCAGTGACGTCGGGACAGTGAATCAGCCCCAGCATTTT. Its translation is CASSDVGTVNQPQHF. This chain uses TRBV10-2 with TRBJ1-5; 7 bases match TRBD1. CDR1 is WSHSY and CDR2 is SAAADI in the germline V gene. This CDR3 has 15 amino acids. Germline trimming cut 3 bases from V and 4 bases from J; bases unmatched to any gene: 6.

The table lists this clone with a count of one. The chain combines TRBV9 with TRBJ2-1, with 11 bases lining up with TRBD2. Germline V CDR1 and CDR2: SGDLS, YYNGEE. J lost 7 bases, V lost 0 bases, and 3 bases had no gene match. The CDR3 has 15 amino acids. The CDR3, as DNA: TGTGCCAGCAGCGTAGTAGCGGGAGGGAGAAATGAGCAGTTCTTC. It codes for CASSVVAGGRNEQFF.

V gene TRBV6-5 combines with J gene TRBJ1-5, with TRBD1 matching 7 bases. The CDR3 runs to 14 residues. Trimming took 8 bases from V and 7 from J; bases not matched to a gene: 11. CDR1 MNHEY and CDR2 SVGAGI come from the germline V gene. CDR3 protein: CASATGTTVQPQHF. Here the CDR3 DNA reads TGTGCCAGCGCGACAGGGACGACGGTACAGCCCCAGCATTTT.

V usage is TRBV2 and J usage is TRBJ1-5, with a tentative D call TRBD1 (5 bases). The V gene lost 4 bases and the J gene lost 3 bases, with 16 bases spanning the gap. Germline CDR1 SNHLY, CDR2 FYNNEI. This CDR3 is built from 16 residues. CDR3 sequence: CASSAMGQRLNQPQHF. The CDR3 DNA follows: TGTGCCAGCAGTGCTATGGGGCAGCGCCTCAATCAGCCCCAGCATTTT.

The gene calls are TRBV5-1 and TRBJ2-3; TRBD2 matches 7 bases. The CDR3 has 14 residues. J lost 1 base, V lost 3 bases, and 2 bases had no gene match. In germline, CDR1 is SGHRS, CDR2 YFSETQ. DNA of the CDR3: TGCGCCAGCAGCTCGGCGGGAGGCACAGATACGCAGTATTTT. This encodes CASSSAGGTDTQYF.

The rearrangement joins TRBV28 to TRBJ1-5; no definite D call. This CDR3 is 12 amino acids long. V dropped 7 bases and J dropped 4 bases, with 8 bases sitting between them. CDR1 is MDHEN, CDR2 SYDVKM, per germline. CDR3 protein: CASTEVNQPQHF. The DNA for the CDR3 is TGTGCCAGCACCGAGGTGAATCAGCCCCAGCATTTT.

The chain joins TRBV3-1 (or the pseudogene TRBV3-2) to TRBJ1-2; no definite D call. V dropped 1 base and J dropped 0 bases, with 9 bases sitting between them. This CDR3 contains 15 residues. CDR1 and CDR2 (germline): LGHDT, YNNKEL (reference sequence). The DNA of the CDR3 is TGTGCCAGCAGCCAAGGGCAATTACCTAACTATGGCTACACCTTC. The encoded protein is CASSQGQLPNYGYTF.

The V call is TRBV7-3, the J call TRBJ2-5; 10 bases are a match to TRBD1. From germline, CDR1 is SGHTA and CDR2 FQGTGA. The J segment lost 5 bases and the V segment lost 0 bases, leaving 3 bases of the junction unmatched. CDR3 length: 15 residues. The CDR3 bases are TGTGCCAGCAGCTTAACGACAGGGGGCTGGGAGACCCAGTACTTC. Protein: CASSLTTGGWETQYF.

The V call is TRBV5-1, the J call TRBJ2-3; TRBD1 agrees at 9 bases. Per the germline V gene, CDR1 is SGHRS and CDR2 is YFSETQ. The CDR3 runs to 14 residues. V dropped 2 bases and J dropped 3; count of bases not matched to a gene: 1. The CDR3 sequence: CASSFGTGTDTQYF. The CDR3 DNA reads as TGCGCCAGCAGCTTCGGGACAGGGACAGATACGCAGTATTTT.

To note about this clone: One end of the junction does not line up with germline, which may come from a read error. The CDR3 coding sequence is TGTGCTAGTGGTTTGGTACTCATCGCGGGAGTCTCCCACGAGCAGTACTTC. As protein: CASGLVLIAGVSHEQYF. V usage is TRBV12-5 and J usage is TRBJ2-7, with TRBD2 matching 7 bases. Germline V lookup: CDR1 LGHNT, CDR2 FRNRAP. The CDR3 is 17 amino acids.

The chain uses TRBV29-1 and TRBJ2-7; D possibly corresponds to TRBD1 (6 bases). The CDR3 length is 15 residues. The germline V gene has CDR1 SQVTM and CDR2 ANQGSEA. V was pared by 3 bases and J by 8 bases, with 23 bases between. The CDR3 spells CSVEVPGGAGIKQYF. The CDR3, as DNA: TGCAGCGTTGAGGTTCCTGGGGGCGCTGGTATCAAGCAGTACTTC.

The genes are TRBV9 and TRBJ1-6; 8 nucleotides line up with TRBD1. V lost 0 bases and J lost 5; bases outside the gene matches: 1. The CDR3 runs to 15 residues. Germline V CDR1 and CDR2: SGDLS, YYNGEE. Here the CDR3 DNA reads TGTGCCAGCAGCGTAGGGGACAGGAATAATTCACCCCTCCACTTT. Translation gives CASSVGDRNNSPLHF.

This clone was counted only a few times. This chain connects TRBV19 to TRBJ1-5; 10 positions agree with TRBD1. The CDR3 spans 14 residues. The trim removed 8 bases at V and 4 bases at J, leaving 5 bases unmatched. Germline loops: CDR1 LNHDA, CDR2 SQIVND (reference sequence). The CDR3: CASDRGLENQPQHF. CDR3 nucleotides: TGTGCCAGTGACAGGGGGCTGGAGAATCAGCCCCAGCATTTT.